The 16 T cell receptor beta chains given below trace back to one sample, sequenced in a study of human T cells and chemical hapten exposure. The time point denotes: pre-sensitization, week 0. This sample's treatment: therapeutic diphenylcyclopropenone sensitization with weekly scalp DPC. TCRdb analysed the RACE reads with MiXCR anew, one entry per CDR3 protein. The data contain about 51,000 distinct CDR3 sequences, about 9.2% of them singletons. Sample: whole blood, taken in connection with sensitization to the hapten diphenylcyclopropenone (DPC). These receptors came from a woman aged 40 to 50 with alopecia areata. Some clones in this sample may be carry-over from other donors' samples.

The chain couples TRBV28 to TRBJ2-7, with D perhaps assigned TRBD1 or TRBD2 (5 bases each). The CDR3 has 15 residues. V was clipped by 6 bases and J by 5 bases, with 20 bases between them. CDR1 is MDHEN, CDR2 SYDVKM, per germline. CDR3 sequence reads: CASSPRGQGHDEQYF. The CDR3 DNA is TGTGCCAGCAGCCCCCGAGGGCAGGGTCACGACGAGCAGTACTTC.

The V and J genes are TRBV7-6 and TRBJ1-1; TRBD1 matches at 7 bases. After removal of 3 bases from V and 6 bases from J, the junction contained 4 bases not matched to a gene. This CDR3 has 13 amino acids. The germline V gene has CDR1 SGHVS and CDR2 FNYEAQ. The CDR3 bases are TGTGCCAGCAGCTTGACAGGGAAGGCTGAAGCTTTCTTT. Translated: CASSLTGKAEAFF.

In this sample, this clonotype turned up many times. J is TRBJ1-5 and V is TRBV12-3 or TRBV12-4; unclear D gene. Trimming pared 2 bases from V and 5 bases from J, leaving 7 bases between. CDR3 size: 13 residues. The CDR3 DNA sequence: TGTGCCAGCAGTTTATTGCAAGATCAGCCCCAGCATTTT. Translated, it gives CASSLLQDQPQHF.

The gene calls are TRBV20-1 and TRBJ2-3, with a tentative D call TRBD2 (6 bases). The CDR3 has 13 residues. Trimming took 6 bases from V and 1 from J, leaving 11 bases between them. CDR1 is DFQATT and CDR2 is SNEGSKA in the germline V gene (reference sequence). The CDR3 is CSAWGVGTDTQYF. Here the CDR3 DNA reads TGCAGTGCCTGGGGGGTGGGCACAGATACGCAGTATTTT.

Many counts were recorded for this clonotype. The chain links TRBV2 to TRBJ2-4, with D possibly called TRBD1 or TRBD2 (6 bases each). Germline assignment: CDR1 SNHLY and CDR2 FYNNEI. Trimming removed 2 bases from V and 7 bases from J, with 9 bases in between. The CDR3 runs to 13 residues. CDR3 sequence (DNA): TGTGCCAGCAGTGAACCGGGGGCTAACATTCAGTACTTC. Its translation is CASSEPGANIQYF.

The V call is TRBV19, the J call TRBJ2-4, with TRBD2 identical over 11 bases. This CDR3 contains 19 residues. With V trimmed by 7 bases and J by 1 base, 15 bases remained unmatched. CDR1 and CDR2 (germline): LNHDA, SQIVND (reference sequence). Here the CDR3 DNA reads TGTGCCAGTACCAGAGACCCTTCGACTAGCGGGGCGGCCAAAAACATTCAGTACTTC. This translates into CASTRDPSTSGAAKNIQYF.

The chain recombines TRBV4-2 with TRBJ1-1; 8 nucleotides agree with TRBD1. With V trimmed by 4 bases and J by 4 bases, 2 bases remained unmatched. Looked up from germline, CDR1 is LGHNA and CDR2 is YNFKEQ. The CDR3 length is 13 residues. DNA for the CDR3: TGTGCCAGCAGCCGGACAGGGTCCACTGAAGCTTTCTTT. Its translation: CASSRTGSTEAFF.

This clonotype was counted at least ten times. The V call is TRBV21-1, the J call TRBJ2-5; TRBD1 was called by the table and not checked on the DNA. TRBV21-1 constitutes a pseudogene. This CDR3 comprises 15 residues. The CDR3, as DNA: TGTGCCAGCAGCCCCGGGGGGGCCCCAGGAGAGACCCAGTACTTC. This gives the protein CASSPGGAPGETQYF.

This clonotype was observed a few times. The rearrangement uses TRBV7-2 and TRBJ2-1; perhaps TRBD2 as D (6 bases). Germline V gene lookup returns CDR1 SGHTA and CDR2 FQGNSA. Trimming removed 5 bases from V and 0 bases from J, with 11 bases in between. The CDR3 length is 15 residues. Here the CDR3 reads CASSNRGSSYNEQFF. The DNA of the CDR3 is TGTGCCAGCAGCAATCGGGGGAGCTCCTACAATGAGCAGTTCTTC.

The rearrangement uses TRBV7-2 and TRBJ2-1; D may be TRBD2 (5 bases). Germline assignment: CDR1 SGHTA and CDR2 FQGNSA. V dropped 8 bases and J dropped 7 bases, with 9 bases sitting between them. This CDR3 is built from 11 residues. The CDR3 DNA follows: TGTGCCAGCGGGAGAGGAAATGAGCAGTTCTTC. As protein: CASGRGNEQFF. Supplemented by reference TRBV7-2 and TRBJ2-1, the full variable domain reads GAGVSQSPSNKVTEKGKDVELRCDPISGHTALYWYRQSLGQGLEFLIYFQGNSAPDKSGLPSDRFSAERTGGSVSTLTIQRTQQEDSAVYLCASGRGNEQFFGPGTRLTVL.

The J gene is TRBJ1-1, the V gene TRBV7-8; the D is unclear. Trimming removed 3 bases at V and 1 base at J, with 6 bases between. The CDR3 sequence is 13 residues long. CDR1 SGHVS and CDR2 FQNEAQ come from the germline V gene. CDR3 DNA sequence: TGTGCCAGCAGCTTTGCCTCGAACACTGAAGCTTTCTTT. This translates into CASSFASNTEAFF.

This clonotype appeared many times. This chain links TRBV6-6 with TRBJ1-4; D is possibly TRBD1 (5 bases). V dropped 6 bases and J dropped 2 bases, with 10 bases sitting between them. CDR3 length: 14 residues. Germline V gene sequence: CDR1 MNHNY, CDR2 SVGAGI (reference sequence). The CDR3 reads CASSERGTNEKLFF. CDR3 sequence (DNA): TGTGCCAGCAGCGAACGGGGGACTAATGAAAAACTGTTTTTT.

About this clonotype itself: With a much larger clone just one base away, this may be a read error. This chain connects TRBV7-8 to TRBJ2-3, with D unclear. Germline assignment: CDR1 SGHVS and CDR2 FQNEAQ. The CDR3 length is 13 residues. Trimming shortened V by 2 bases and J by 3 bases, and 6 bases separated the two germline ends. The CDR3 DNA is TGTGCCAGCAGCTTAAAGAAGACAGATACGCAGTATTTT. Protein sequence: CASSLKKTDTQYF.

This clonotype was counted a few times. This chain joins TRBV20-1 and TRBJ1-6; 12 bases are shared with TRBD1. Trimming cost V 6 bases and J 9 bases; bases outside gene matches: 9. This CDR3 contains 15 residues. Germline V gives CDR1 DFQATT, CDR2 SNEGSKA (reference sequence). The CDR3 region has the DNA TGCAGTGCCCGGGATGGGACAGGGGGCCGTTCACCCCTCCACTTT. The encoded protein is CSARDGTGGRSPLHF.

The table lists this clonotype with many counts. The chain combines TRBV6-2 or TRBV6-3 with TRBJ1-5; D might be TRBD1 (6 bases). This CDR3 spans 14 amino acids. In germline, CDR1 is MNHEY, CDR2 SVGEGT. Trimming removed 5 bases from V and 9 bases from J, with 17 bases in between. As DNA, the CDR3 is TGTGCCAGCAGTACCCACAACGAGGACAGGCCCCAGCATTTT. This codes for CASSTHNEDRPQHF.

Ten or more counts support this clonotype. Here the CDR3 reads CASIPGLAVHEQYF. CDR3 sequence (DNA): TGTGCCAGCATCCCGGGACTAGCGGTCCACGAGCAGTACTTC. V usage is TRBV28 and J usage is TRBJ2-7, with 11 bases fitting TRBD2. The CDR3 is made up of 14 amino acids. Germline-derived CDR1 and CDR2 are MDHEN and SYDVKM. V shed 7 bases, J shed 5 bases, and the junction held 7 bases outside the gene matches. The full variable domain, rest sourced from reference TRBV28 and TRBJ2-7, is DVKVTQSSRYLVKRTGEKVFLECVQDMDHENMFWYRQDPGLGLRLIYFSYDVKMKEKGDIPEGYSVSREKKERFSLILESASTNQTSMYLCASIPGLAVHEQYFGPGTRLTVT.